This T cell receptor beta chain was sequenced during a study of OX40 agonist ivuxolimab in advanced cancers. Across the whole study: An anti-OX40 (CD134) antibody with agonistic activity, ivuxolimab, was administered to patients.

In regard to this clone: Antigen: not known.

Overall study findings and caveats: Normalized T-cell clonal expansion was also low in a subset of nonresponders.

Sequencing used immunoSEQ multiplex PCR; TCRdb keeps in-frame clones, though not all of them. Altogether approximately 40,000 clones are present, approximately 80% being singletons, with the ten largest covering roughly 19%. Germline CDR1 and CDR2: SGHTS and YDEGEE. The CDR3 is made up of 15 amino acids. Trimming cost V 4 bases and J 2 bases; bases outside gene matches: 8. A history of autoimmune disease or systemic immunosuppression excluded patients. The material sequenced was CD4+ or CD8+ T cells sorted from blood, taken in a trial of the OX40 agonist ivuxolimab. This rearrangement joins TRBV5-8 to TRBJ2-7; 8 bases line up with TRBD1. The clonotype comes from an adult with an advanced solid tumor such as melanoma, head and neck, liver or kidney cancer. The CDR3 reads CASSLELGQAYEQYF. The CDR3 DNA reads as TGTGCCAGCAGCCTAGAACTGGGACAGGCCTACGAGCAGTACTTC.